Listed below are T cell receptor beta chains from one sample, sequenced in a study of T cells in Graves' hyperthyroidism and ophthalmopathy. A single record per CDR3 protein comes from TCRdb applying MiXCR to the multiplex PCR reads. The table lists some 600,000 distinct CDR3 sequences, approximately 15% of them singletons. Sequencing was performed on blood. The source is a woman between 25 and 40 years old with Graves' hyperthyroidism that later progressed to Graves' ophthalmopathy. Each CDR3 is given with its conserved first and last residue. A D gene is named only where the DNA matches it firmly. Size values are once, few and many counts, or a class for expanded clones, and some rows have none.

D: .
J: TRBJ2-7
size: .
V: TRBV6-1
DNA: TGTGCCAGCAGTGAAGGGTGGGGTCAACCTTACGAGCAGTACTTC
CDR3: CASSEGWGQPYEQYF

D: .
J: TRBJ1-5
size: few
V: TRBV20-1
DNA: TGCAGTGCTGGGGGGGGGGGAAGGGGCAATCAGCCCCAGCATTTT
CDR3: CSAGGGGRGNQPQHF

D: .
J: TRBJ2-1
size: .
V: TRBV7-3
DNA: TGTGCCAGCAGCTTATTGGGACCCTCACAGCAGTTCTTC
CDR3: CASSLLGPSQQFF

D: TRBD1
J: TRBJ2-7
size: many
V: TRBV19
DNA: TGTGCCAGTAGTACGGGAACGACAGGGGACGAGCAGTACTTC
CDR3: CASSTGTTGDEQYF

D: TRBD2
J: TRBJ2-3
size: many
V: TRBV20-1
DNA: TGCAGTGCTAACGAACCACTAGCGGGAGGGCAAGATACGCAGTATTTT
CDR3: CSANEPLAGGQDTQYF

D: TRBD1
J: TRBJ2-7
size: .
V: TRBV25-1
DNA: TGTGCCAGCAGTGGGAGACAGGGGACCTACGAGCAGTACTTC
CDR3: CASSGRQGTYEQYF

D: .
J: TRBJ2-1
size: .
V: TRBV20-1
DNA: TGCAGTGCCCCGCCTCCCTACCAGATCGCCCCCGGGATCTTC
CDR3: CSAPPPYQIAPGIF

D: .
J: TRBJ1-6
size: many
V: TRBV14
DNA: TGTGCCAGCAGCCAAGTGGCGGCACCCCTCCACTTT
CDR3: CASSQVAAPLHF

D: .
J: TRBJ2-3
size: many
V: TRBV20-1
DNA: TGCAGTGCGATGACTCAGGGAGATACGCAGTATTTT
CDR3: CSAMTQGDTQYF

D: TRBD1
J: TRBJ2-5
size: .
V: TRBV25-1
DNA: TGTGCCAGCAGTCCACTGACAGGGCTAGAGACCCAGTACTTC
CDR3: CASSPLTGLETQYF

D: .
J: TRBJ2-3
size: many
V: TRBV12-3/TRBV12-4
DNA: TGTGCCAGCAGTCCTAGCCAGGGCACAGATACGCAGTATTTT
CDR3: CASSPSQGTDTQYF

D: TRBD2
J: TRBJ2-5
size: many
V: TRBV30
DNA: TGTGCCTGGAGTACGATGGGGACTAGCGCCAGGGAGACCCAGTACTTC
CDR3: CAWSTMGTSARETQYF

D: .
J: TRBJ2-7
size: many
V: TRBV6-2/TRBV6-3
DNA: TGTGCCAGCAAGCAGTTCTCCTACGAGCAGTACTTC
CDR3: CASKQFSYEQYF

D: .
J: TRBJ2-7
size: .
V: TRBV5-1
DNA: TGCGCCAGCAGCTTAGGGGGTCCCCCTCACGAGCAGTACTTC
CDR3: CASSLGGPPHEQYF

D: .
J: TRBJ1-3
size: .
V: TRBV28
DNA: TGTGCCAGCAGTTCGTATGACCAGACTGGAAACACCATATATTTT
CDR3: CASSSYDQTGNTIYF

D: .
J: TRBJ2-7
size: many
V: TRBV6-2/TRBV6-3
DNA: TGTGCCAGCAGATACGACAGGCTGGACGAGCAGTACTTC
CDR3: CASRYDRLDEQYF

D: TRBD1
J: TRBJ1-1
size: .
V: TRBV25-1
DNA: TGTGCCAGCAGTGACCTGGGACAGCCTAACACTGAAGCTTTCTTT
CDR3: CASSDLGQPNTEAFF

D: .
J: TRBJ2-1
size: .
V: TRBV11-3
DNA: TGTGTCAGCAGGTTCGAGGGGAGCTCCTACAATGAGCAGTTCTTC
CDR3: CVSRFEGSSYNEQFF

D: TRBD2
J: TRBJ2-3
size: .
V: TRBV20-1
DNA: TGCAGTGCACTAACCGGGACTAGGGACACGCAGTATTTT
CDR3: CSALTGTRDTQYF

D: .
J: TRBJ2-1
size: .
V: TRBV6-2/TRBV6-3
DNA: TGTGCCAGCAGCTCCGAGTGGAGGTCCTACAATGAGCAGTTCTTC
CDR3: CASSSEWRSYNEQFF

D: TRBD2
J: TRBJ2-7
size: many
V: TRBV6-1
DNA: TGTGCCAGCAGTGAAGCGTACTTTCGGGCGGGAGGTGCCTACGAGCAGTACTTC
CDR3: CASSEAYFRAGGAYEQYF

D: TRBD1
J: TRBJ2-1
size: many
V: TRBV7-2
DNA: TGTGCCAGCAGCCTACAGGGGGATGGCCATGAGCAGTTCTTC
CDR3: CASSLQGDGHEQFF

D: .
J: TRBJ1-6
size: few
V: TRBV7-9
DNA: TGTGCCAGCAGCTGGGGAGGGGTTAGTAATTCACCCCTCCACTTT
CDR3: CASSWGGVSNSPLHF

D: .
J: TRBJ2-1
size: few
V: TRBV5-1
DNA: TGCGCCAGCAGCCCCCCAGGGGTGGGCTCCTACAATGAGCAGTTCTTC
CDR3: CASSPPGVGSYNEQFF

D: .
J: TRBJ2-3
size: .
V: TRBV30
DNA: TGTGCCTGGGGGACTGGGACAGATACGCAGTATTTT
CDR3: CAWGTGTDTQYF

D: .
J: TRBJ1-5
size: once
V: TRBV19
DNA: TGTGCCACCCAACGGGGCGCTTACAATCAGCCCCAGCATTTT
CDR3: CATQRGAYNQPQHF

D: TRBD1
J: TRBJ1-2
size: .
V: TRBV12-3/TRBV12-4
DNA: TGTGCCAGCAGTTCGATGACAGGGGTATATGGCTACACCTTC
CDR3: CASSSMTGVYGYTF

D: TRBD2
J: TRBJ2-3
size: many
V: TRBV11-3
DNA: TGTGCCAGCAGCGTGACTAGCGGAGAAACGCAGTATTTT
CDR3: CASSVTSGETQYF

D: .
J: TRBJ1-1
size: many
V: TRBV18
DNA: TGTGCCAGCTCACCGGTCAAAACGAACACTGAAGCTTTCTTT
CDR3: CASSPVKTNTEAFF

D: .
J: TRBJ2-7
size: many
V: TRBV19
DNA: TGTGCCAGTAGTATCTCCGGGACCGGCGAGCAGTACTTC
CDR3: CASSISGTGEQYF

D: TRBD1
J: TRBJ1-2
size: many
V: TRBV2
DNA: TGTGCCAGCAGGGGGGACAGGGGCTATGGCTACACCTTC
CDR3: CASRGDRGYGYTF

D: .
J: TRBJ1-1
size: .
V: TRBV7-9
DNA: TGTGCCGGGGGGCCCGGGGCAGCGAACACTGAAGCTTTCTTT
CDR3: CAGGPGAANTEAFF

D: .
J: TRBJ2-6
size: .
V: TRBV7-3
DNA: TGTGCCAGCAGCTTAACGGGGACGGCCCTCTCTGGGGCCAACGTCCTGACTTTC
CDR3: CASSLTGTALSGANVLTF

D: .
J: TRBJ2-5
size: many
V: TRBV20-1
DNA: TGCAGTGCTAGATACGAGCGGATTCATAAAGAGACCCAGTACTTC
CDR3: CSARYERIHKETQYF

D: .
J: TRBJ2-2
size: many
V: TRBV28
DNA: TGTGCCAGCAGTCCCCACCAGGACACCGGGGAGCTGTTTTTT
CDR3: CASSPHQDTGELFF

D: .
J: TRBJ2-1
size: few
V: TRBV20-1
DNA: TGCAGTGCCGAACAGGGCAATGAGCAGTTCTTC
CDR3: CSAEQGNEQFF

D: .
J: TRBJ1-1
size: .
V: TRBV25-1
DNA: TGTGCCAGCAAGGTGGGGGCATGGAACACTGAAGCTTTCTTT
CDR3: CASKVGAWNTEAFF

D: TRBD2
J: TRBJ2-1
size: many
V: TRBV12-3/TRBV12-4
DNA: TGTGCCAGCAGTTTTTCCCTAGCGGGTGGCAATGAGCAGTTCTTC
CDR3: CASSFSLAGGNEQFF

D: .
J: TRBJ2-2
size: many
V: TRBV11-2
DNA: TGTGCCAGCAGCTTAGACGGGGGCACGAACACCGGGGAGCTGTTTTTT
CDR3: CASSLDGGTNTGELFF

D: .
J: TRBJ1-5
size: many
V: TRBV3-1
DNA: TGTGCCAGCAGCCCGGGGAGGAGCATGGCCCAGCATTTT
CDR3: CASSPGRSMAQHF

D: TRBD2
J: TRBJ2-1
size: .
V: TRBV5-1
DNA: TGCGCCAGCAGCCAGACTAGCGGGAGCCACAATGAGCAGTTCTTC
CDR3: CASSQTSGSHNEQFF

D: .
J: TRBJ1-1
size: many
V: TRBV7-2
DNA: TGTGCCAGCAGCCTCACGCGAACTGAAGCTTTCTTT
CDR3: CASSLTRTEAFF

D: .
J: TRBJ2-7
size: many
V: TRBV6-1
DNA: TGTGCCAGCAGACAGACCGGGACAACCTACGAGCAGTACTTC
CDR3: CASRQTGTTYEQYF

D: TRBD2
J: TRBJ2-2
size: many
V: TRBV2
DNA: TGTGCCAGCAGTGCACTAGCGGGAGTCGGTGGGGAGCTGTTTTTT
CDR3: CASSALAGVGGELFF

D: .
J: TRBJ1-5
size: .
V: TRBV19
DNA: TGTGCCGGAGGGACCACAGGCGGCAATCAGCGCCAGCATTTT
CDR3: CAGGTTGGNQRQHF

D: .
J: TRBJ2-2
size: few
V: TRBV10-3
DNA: TGTGCCATCTGTCCGATGAACACCGGGGAGCTGTTTTTT
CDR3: CAICPMNTGELFF

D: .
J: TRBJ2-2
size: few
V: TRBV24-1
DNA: TGTGCCACCAGTGATTTCGATCACCAGAGCACCGGGGAGCTGTTTTTT
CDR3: CATSDFDHQSTGELFF

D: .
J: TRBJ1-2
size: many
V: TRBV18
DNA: TGTGCCAGCTCACCACGAGTTCAGGAGGATGGCTACACCTTC
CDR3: CASSPRVQEDGYTF

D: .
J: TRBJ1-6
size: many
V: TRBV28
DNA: TGTGCCAGCAGTTTATTTTCTACGGGGGGCGCGAATTCACCCCTCCACTTT
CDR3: CASSLFSTGGANSPLHF

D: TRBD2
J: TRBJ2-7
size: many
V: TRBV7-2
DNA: TGTGCCAGCAGCTCCCCTAGCGGAAGGTACGAGCAGTACTTC
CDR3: CASSSPSGRYEQYF

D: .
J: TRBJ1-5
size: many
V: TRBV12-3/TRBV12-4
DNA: TGTGCCAGCGGTAAGCCGGGGGCCCAGCATTTT
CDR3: CASGKPGAQHF